One and the same sample provided the 18 T cell receptor beta chains below, sequenced in a study of long-term antiretroviral therapy in people with HIV. The run of the v3.0 immunoSEQ assay was at survey level. Produced via immunoSEQ multiplex PCR; TCRdb's table is partial and in-frame only. Here the sample spans about 34,000 clones, 94% being singletons. The sequenced sample was unsorted PBMCs, obtained approximately 5 years after starting antiretroviral therapy. These receptors were collected from a woman aged 45-59 years with HIV.

The V gene is TRBV9, the J gene TRBJ1-4; no clear D. The length of the CDR3 is 14 residues. V lost 0 bases and J 7 bases, leaving 10 bases between the germline ends. Germline CDR1 and CDR2: SGDLS and YYNGEE. The CDR3 DNA sequence: TGTGCCAGCAGCGTAGGGGCGATACGTGAAAAACTGTTTTTT. Its translation is CASSVGAIREKLFF. The full variable domain, with the rest looked up from reference TRBV9 and TRBJ1-4, is DSGVTQTPKHLITATGQRVTLRCSPRSGDLSVYWYQQSLDQGLQFLIQYYNGEERAKGNILERFSAQQFPDLHSELNLSSLELGDSALYFCASSVGAIREKLFFGSGTQLSVL.

The chain uses TRBV19 and TRBJ1-2, with TRBD1 as a possible D gene (5 bases). The CDR3 contains 15 residues. Trimming stripped 3 bases from V and 4 bases from J, with 15 bases between. Per germline, CDR1 LNHDA and CDR2 SQIVND (reference sequence). The CDR3 spells CASSIQGGTVYGYTF. CDR3 DNA sequence: TGTGCCAGTAGTATTCAGGGTGGGACGGTCTATGGCTACACCTTC.

The rearrangement joins TRBV11-2 to TRBJ2-1, with 12 positions matching TRBD2. Germline V CDR1 and CDR2: SGHAT, FQNNGV. V gave up 2 bases and J gave up 6 bases; unmatched junction bases: 8. There are 17 residues in the CDR3. The CDR3 DNA is TGTGCCAGCAGCTTAACCACACTAGCGGGGGGTCTCAATGAGCAGTTCTTC. Its translation: CASSLTTLAGGLNEQFF. The full variable domain, with the rest looked up from reference TRBV11-2 and TRBJ2-1, is EAGVAQSPRYKIIEKRQSVAFWCNPISGHATLYWYQQILGQGPKLLIQFQNNGVVDDSQLPKDRFSAERLKGVDSTLKIQPAKLEDSAVYLCASSLTTLAGGLNEQFFGPGTRLTVL.

The rearrangement links TRBV20-1 to TRBJ2-7; unclear D gene. The ends were cut back, 6 bases at V and 3 bases at J, with 9 bases in the middle. The germline CDR1 and CDR2 sequences are DFQATT and SNEGSKA (reference sequence). This CDR3 spans 11 amino acids. CDR3 sequence: CSARQGYEQYF. The CDR3 DNA is TGCAGTGCGAGGCAAGGCTACGAGCAGTACTTC.

This clone was detected only once. The chain employs TRBV7-3 and TRBJ2-3; TRBD1 might be the D (6 bases). Germline V lookup: CDR1 SGHTA, CDR2 FQGTGA. Deletions cut 4 bases from V and 5 bases from J, with 16 bases between. The CDR3 consists of 15 residues. Here the CDR3 reads CASSSGAGPVDTQYF. Here the CDR3 DNA reads TGTGCCAGCAGCTCAGGGGCTGGCCCCGTAGATACGCAGTATTTT.

The chain uses TRBV30 and TRBJ1-5; D unresolved. Germline V gene sequence: CDR1 GTSNPN, CDR2 SVGIG (reference sequence). V was clipped by 4 bases and J by 2 bases, with 9 bases between them. The CDR3 totals 13 residues. The CDR3 here is CAWTDTGNQPQHF. The CDR3 DNA follows: TGTGCCTGGACCGATACAGGCAATCAGCCCCAGCATTTT.

V gene TRBV7-9 combines with J gene TRBJ2-5; 15 nucleotides line up with TRBD2. This CDR3 is 16 amino acids long. The V gene's germline CDR1 is SEHNR and CDR2 FQNEAQ (reference sequence). J gave up 5 bases and V 5 bases, and 6 bases lay outside the gene matches. In DNA, the CDR3 is TGTGCCAGCAGCCCCCGGACTAGCGGGGGGGCTGAGACCCAGTACTTC. This translates into CASSPRTSGGAETQYF. Full variable domain (missing parts from reference TRBV7-9 and TRBJ2-5): DTGVSQNPRHKITKRGQNVTFRCDPISEHNRLYWYRQTLGQGPEFLTYFQNEAQLEKSRLLSDRFSAERPKGSFSTLEIQRTEQGDSAMYLCASSPRTSGGAETQYFGPGTRLLVL.

This chain uses TRBV6-1 with TRBJ2-7; 7 bases agree with TRBD1. Germline CDR1 is MNHNS and CDR2 is SASEGT. V lost 7 bases, J lost 3 bases, and 12 bases stayed unmatched. The length of the CDR3 is 15 residues. CDR3 amino acids: CASTLPPTGDYEQYF. Here the CDR3 DNA reads TGTGCCAGCACCCTGCCCCCTACAGGGGACTACGAGCAGTACTTC.

The chain has TRBV19 and TRBJ2-3; no definite D call. CDR1 is LNHDA, CDR2 SQIVND, per germline (reference sequence). This CDR3 contains 14 residues. The germline V and J ends were trimmed by 6 bases and 4 bases, with 14 bases remaining between them. In DNA form, the CDR3 reads TGTGCCAGTAGCGGCTGGCTAGTGGCAGATACGCAGTATTTT. It codes for CASSGWLVADTQYF.

The CDR3 sequence: CASSKSRGGSYNEQFF. The DNA for the CDR3 is TGCGCCAGCAGCAAAAGTCGCGGGGGCTCCTACAATGAGCAGTTCTTC. The chain is built from TRBV4-3 and TRBJ2-1; TRBD2 matches at 7 bases. Germline V CDR1 and CDR2: LGHNA, YSLEER. V gave up 5 bases and J gave up 0 bases; unmatched junction bases: 7. The CDR3 sequence is 16 residues long.

The chain carries TRBV7-6 and TRBJ2-3; 11 bases are a match to TRBD2. CDR3 size: 16 residues. V shed 5 bases, J shed 0 bases, and the junction held 4 bases outside the gene matches. Germline values: CDR1 SGHVS, CDR2 FNYEAQ. For the CDR3, the DNA is TGTGCCAGCAGCCCTCTAGCGGGGGGCAGCACAGATACGCAGTATTTT. Its protein is CASSPLAGGSTDTQYF.

The V gene is TRBV19, the J gene TRBJ1-5; 7 bases map to TRBD1. This CDR3 is built from 13 residues. Trimming at V came to 4 bases and at J to 5 bases, leaving 2 bases not matched to a gene. Germline V CDR1 and CDR2: LNHDA, SQIVND (reference sequence). CDR3 in amino acids: CASSTQGDQPQHF. The CDR3 nucleotides are TGTGCCAGTAGTACCCAGGGGGATCAGCCCCAGCATTTT. The full variable domain, rest sourced from reference TRBV19 and TRBJ1-5, is DGGITQSPKYLFRKEGQNVTLSCEQNLNHDAMYWYRQDPGQGLRLIYYSQIVNDFQKGDIAEGYSVSREKKESFPLTVTSAQKNPTAFYLCASSTQGDQPQHFGDGTRLSIL.

This sequence joins TRBV7-2 and TRBJ2-1; 8 positions agree with TRBD2. This CDR3 has 19 amino acids. The J segment lost 7 bases and the V segment lost 1 base, leaving 18 bases of the junction unmatched. Germline V gene data show CDR1 as SGHTA and CDR2 as FQGNSA. This CDR3 is CASSLGLSASGWAINEQFF. In DNA form, the CDR3 reads TGTGCCAGCAGCTTAGGACTCTCGGCTAGCGGGTGGGCCATAAATGAGCAGTTCTTC.

The V gene is TRBV7-9, the J gene TRBJ2-7; TRBD1 matches 8 bases. Trimming removed 8 bases from V and 0 bases from J; junction bases left unmatched: 15. The CDR3 totals 17 residues. Per germline, CDR1 SEHNR and CDR2 FQNEAQ (reference sequence). CDR3 protein: CASGGQDRTRFSYEQYF. The CDR3 DNA reads TGTGCCAGCGGGGGACAGGACAGAACACGTTTCTCCTACGAGCAGTACTTC.

The CDR3 coding sequence is TGTGCCAGCAGCGTTAGCGGGGGCGAAGAGCAGTACTTC. It yields the protein CASSVSGGEEQYF. The chain employs TRBV9 and TRBJ2-7; TRBD2 aligns across 9 bases. V lost 2 bases, J lost 7 bases, and 4 bases stayed unmatched. The CDR3 is made up of 13 amino acids. Germline V gives CDR1 SGDLS, CDR2 YYNGEE.

The rearrangement joins TRBV5-1 to TRBJ2-3; possibly TRBD1 or TRBD2 for D (6 bases each). V was clipped by 3 bases and J by 1 base, with 12 bases between them. Looked up from germline, CDR1 is SGHRS and CDR2 is YFSETQ. This CDR3 has 15 residues. CDR3 coding DNA: TGCGCCAGCAGCTGGGGGGACACTCGCACAGATACGCAGTATTTT. It yields the protein CASSWGDTRTDTQYF.

This chain uses TRBV11-2 with TRBJ1-5; 10 bases align to TRBD1. CDR1 and CDR2 (germline): SGHAT, FQNNGV. CDR3 length: 15 amino acids. Trimming cost V 5 bases and J 9 bases; bases outside gene matches: 10. CDR3 loop: CASSLGGQGISPQHF. In DNA, the CDR3 is TGTGCCAGCAGCCTCGGGGGACAGGGGATTTCGCCCCAGCATTTT.

The chain has TRBV5-6 and TRBJ1-5, with 7 bases fitting TRBD1. The junction had 8 bases not matched to a gene; V was cut back by 4 bases and J by 4 bases. CDR3 length: 15 residues. Germline CDR1 and CDR2: SGHDT and YYEEEE. CDR3 sequence: CASSRRGIGNQPQHF. The CDR3 bases are TGTGCCAGCAGCCGCAGGGGGATTGGGAATCAGCCCCAGCATTTT.